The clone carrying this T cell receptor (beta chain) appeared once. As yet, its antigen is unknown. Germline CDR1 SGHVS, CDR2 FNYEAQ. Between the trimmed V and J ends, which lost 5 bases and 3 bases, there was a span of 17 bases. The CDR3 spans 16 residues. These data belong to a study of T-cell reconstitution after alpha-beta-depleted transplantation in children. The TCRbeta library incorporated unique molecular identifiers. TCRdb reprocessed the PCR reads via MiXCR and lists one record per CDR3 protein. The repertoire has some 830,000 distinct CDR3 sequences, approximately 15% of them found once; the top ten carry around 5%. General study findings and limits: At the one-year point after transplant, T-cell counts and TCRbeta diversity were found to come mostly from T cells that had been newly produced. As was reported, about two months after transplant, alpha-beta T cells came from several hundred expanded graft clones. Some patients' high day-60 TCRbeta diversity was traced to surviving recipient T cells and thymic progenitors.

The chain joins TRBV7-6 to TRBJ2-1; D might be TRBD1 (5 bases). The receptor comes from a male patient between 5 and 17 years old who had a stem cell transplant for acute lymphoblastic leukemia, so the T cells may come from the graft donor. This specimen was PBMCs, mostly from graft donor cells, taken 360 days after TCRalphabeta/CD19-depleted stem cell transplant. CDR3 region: CASSPRQGPFYNEQFF. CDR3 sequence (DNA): TGTGCCAGCAGCCCCCGGCAGGGCCCCTTCTACAATGAGCAGTTCTTC.